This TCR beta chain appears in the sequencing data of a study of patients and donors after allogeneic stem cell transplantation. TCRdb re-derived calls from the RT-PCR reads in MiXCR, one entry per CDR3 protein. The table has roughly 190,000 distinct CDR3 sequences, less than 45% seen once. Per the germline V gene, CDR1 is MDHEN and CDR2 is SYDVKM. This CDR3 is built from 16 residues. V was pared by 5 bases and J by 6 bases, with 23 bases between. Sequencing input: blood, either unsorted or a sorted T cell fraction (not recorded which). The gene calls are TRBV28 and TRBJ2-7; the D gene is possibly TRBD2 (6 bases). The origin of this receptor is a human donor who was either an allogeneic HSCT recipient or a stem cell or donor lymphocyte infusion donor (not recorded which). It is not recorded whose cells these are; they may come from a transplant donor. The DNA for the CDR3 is TGTGCCAGCAGTCACGCGTTTAGCGGACCGCCTTTCGAGCAGTACTTC. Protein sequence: CASSHAFSGPPFEQYF.